A selection of T cell receptor beta chains follows, all from one sample in a study of cytomegalovirus exposure and HLA in healthy donors. Data came from immunoSEQ multiplex PCR; TCRdb stores just in-frame clones and leaves some out. Of some 190,000 clones listed, roughly 90% are singletons. Sequences were obtained from PBMCs. The source is a woman aged 25 to 39 in good health and CMV-seronegative. Each CDR3 is given with its conserved first and last residue. A D gene is named only where the DNA matches it firmly. Rows give clone size only sometimes, using once, few, many, or a class for an expanded clone.

j_call | d_call | v_call | clone_size | cdr3_aa | cdr3_nt
TRBJ1-1 | TRBD1 | TRBV5-1 | . | CASSSQGQGRYSTEAFF | TGCGCCAGCAGCTCGCAGGGACAGGGGAGGTATAGCACTGAAGCTTTCTTT
TRBJ2-7 | . | TRBV6-1 | . | CAARTGGTYEQYF | TGTGCCGCTAGGACCGGAGGGACCTACGAGCAGTACTTC
TRBJ1-1 | TRBD1 | TRBV28 | . | CASSLPGTANTEAFF | TGTGCCAGCAGTTTACCCGGGACAGCGAACACTGAAGCTTTCTTT
TRBJ2-1 | . | TRBV29-1 | . | CSVSVSYNEQFF | TGCAGCGTGAGCGTCTCCTACAATGAGCAGTTCTTC
TRBJ2-3 | . | TRBV5-1 | . | CASTQFSSGPTDTQYF | TGCGCCAGCACCCAATTTAGTAGCGGACCCACAGATACGCAGTATTTT
TRBJ2-5 | TRBD2 | TRBV5-1 | few | CASSLRLAGGETQYF | TGCGCCAGCAGCTTAAGACTAGCGGGGGGGGAGACCCAGTACTTC
TRBJ2-6 | . | TRBV4-1 | . | CASSPGGSGANVLTF | TGCGCCAGCAGCCCCGGGGGCTCTGGGGCCAACGTCCTGACTTTC
TRBJ2-7 | TRBD2 | TRBV4-1 | . | CASSRAPLIAGGSPSNEQYF | TGCGCCAGCAGCCGCGCCCCGCTTATAGCGGGGGGCTCCCCTTCGAACGAGCAGTACTTC
TRBJ2-7 | . | TRBV11-3 | . | CASSQQAGNEQYF | TGTGCCAGCAGCCAGCAGGCGGGGAACGAGCAGTACTTC
TRBJ2-3 | . | TRBV5-1 | . | CASSFLGAQPDTQYF | TGCGCCAGCAGCTTTCTGGGGGCCCAGCCAGATACGCAGTATTTT
TRBJ2-7 | . | TRBV6-6 | . | CASSYGRAVEEQYF | TGTGCCAGCAGTTACGGCAGGGCGGTGGAAGAGCAGTACTTC
TRBJ2-4 | TRBD1 | TRBV6-1 | . | CASSARGRGNIQYF | TGTGCCAGCAGCGCCAGGGGGCGCGGAAACATTCAGTACTTC
TRBJ2-5 | TRBD2 | TRBV2 | . | CASKSSGGGETQYF | TGTGCCAGCAAGTCTAGCGGGGGGGGAGAGACCCAGTACTTC
TRBJ2-1 | TRBD2 | TRBV6-1 | . | CASSAGGTYNEQFF | TGTGCCAGCAGTGCGGGGGGGACCTACAATGAGCAGTTCTTC
TRBJ2-7 | TRBD1 | TRBV19 | . | CASSTRDRGRVMEYF | TGTGCCAGTAGTACCCGGGACAGGGGGCGAGTAATGGAGTACTTC
TRBJ2-1 | . | TRBV29-1 | . | CSVEGEYSYNEQFF | TGCAGCGTTGAAGGGGAGTACTCCTACAATGAGCAGTTCTTC
TRBJ1-3 | TRBD1 | TRBV11-2 | . | CASSLNQGENTIYF | TGTGCCAGCAGCTTAAACCAGGGGGAAAACACCATATATTTT
TRBJ2-1 | . | TRBV30 | . | CAWSGTGYNEQFF | TGTGCCTGGAGTGGAACGGGATACAATGAGCAGTTCTTC
TRBJ2-4 | TRBD1 | TRBV27 | . | CASRPGTGFEAKNIQYF | TGTGCCAGCAGACCCGGGACAGGGTTCGAAGCCAAAAACATTCAGTACTTC
TRBJ1-5 | . | TRBV28 | . | CASSSSQPQHF | TGTGCCAGCAGTTCAAGCCAGCCCCAGCATTTT
TRBJ2-2 | . | TRBV7-6 | once | CASSLIGQSNTGELFF | TGTGCCAGCAGCTTAATTGGGCAGTCGAACACCGGGGAGCTGTTTTTT
TRBJ1-1 | . | TRBV21-1 | . | CASSKREANTEAFF | TGTGCCAGCAGCAAAAGGGAGGCGAACACTGAAGCTTTCTTT
TRBJ2-7 | TRBD1 | TRBV9 | . | CASSEGDRASYEQYF | TGTGCCAGCAGCGAGGGGGACAGGGCTTCCTACGAGCAGTACTTC
TRBJ2-5 | . | TRBV28 | . | CASSSSETQYF | TGTGCCAGCAGTTCTTCAGAGACCCAGTACTTC
TRBJ2-5 | TRBD1 | TRBV5-1 | few | CASSLLPNRGLETQYF | TGCGCCAGCAGCTTACTACCCAACAGGGGGCTGGAGACCCAGTACTTC
TRBJ2-7 | . | TRBV2 | . | CASSEAGRYEQYF | TGTGCCAGCAGTGAAGCGGGGCGCTACGAGCAGTACTTC
TRBJ2-3 | . | TRBV5-5 | . | CASSLMASTDTQYF | TGTGCCAGCAGCTTGATGGCCAGCACAGATACGCAGTATTTT
TRBJ2-2 | TRBD1 | TRBV5-1 | . | CASSKGTVANTGELFF | TGCGCCAGCAGCAAGGGGACAGTCGCGAACACCGGGGAGCTGTTTTTT
TRBJ2-6 | . | TRBV7-8 | few | CASSLTTGANVLTF | TGTGCCAGCAGCTTAACTACCGGGGCCAACGTCCTGACTTTC
TRBJ1-5 | . | TRBV19 | . | CASSMRDNQPQHF | TGTGCCAGTAGTATGAGGGACAATCAGCCCCAGCATTTT
TRBJ2-7 | . | TRBV29-1 | . | CSVVLYGHEQYF | TGCAGCGTTGTTCTTTATGGGCACGAGCAGTACTTC
TRBJ1-1 | TRBD1 | TRBV19 | . | CASSIAQGVSTEAFF | TGTGCCAGCTCAATAGCCCAGGGGGTTAGCACTGAAGCTTTCTTT
TRBJ1-4 | . | TRBV9 | . | CASSVGGDAEKLFF | TGTGCCAGCAGCGTGGGAGGGGATGCTGAAAAACTGTTTTTT
TRBJ2-7 | TRBD2 | TRBV10-2 | . | CASSELRGSSYEQYF | TGCGCCAGCAGTGAACTCCGCGGGAGCTCCTACGAGCAGTACTTC
TRBJ2-7 | . | TRBV7-3 | . | CASSLTAWSDEQYF | TGTGCCAGCAGCTTAACAGCCTGGTCCGACGAGCAGTACTTC
TRBJ1-2 | TRBD1 | TRBV28 | . | CASSFGRGDYGYTF | TGTGCCAGCAGTTTCGGCAGGGGGGACTATGGCTACACCTTC
TRBJ1-2 | TRBD1 | TRBV7-9 | . | CASSLVGTGVGYTF | TGTGCCAGCAGCTTAGTCGGGACAGGGGTCGGCTACACCTTC
TRBJ2-7 | . | TRBV28 | . | CASSPSLRFEQYF | TGTGCCAGCAGTCCCTCCCTTCGGTTCGAGCAGTACTTC
TRBJ2-7 | TRBD1 | TRBV6-6 | once | CASNPTGGFHEQYF | TGTGCCAGCAACCCGACAGGGGGGTTCCACGAGCAGTACTTC
TRBJ1-2 | . | TRBV21-1 | . | CASSPRRYNYGYTF | TGTGCCAGCAGCCCTCGCAGATATAACTATGGCTACACCTTC
TRBJ2-1 | . | TRBV18 | . | CASSPQEVWFF | TGTGCCAGCTCACCACAGGAGGTCTGGTTCTTC
TRBJ2-3 | . | TRBV4-1 | . | CASRFGTWQYF | TGCGCCAGCAGGTTCGGGACTTGGCAGTATTTT
TRBJ2-7 | TRBD1 | TRBV11-3 | once | CASSLGNRGLGEQYF | TGTGCCAGCAGCTTAGGAAACAGGGGGCTGGGTGAGCAGTACTTC
TRBJ2-3 | . | TRBV28 | . | CASSPQSTDTQYF | TGTGCCAGCTCCCCCCAAAGCACAGATACGCAGTATTTT
TRBJ2-5 | . | TRBV7-8 | . | CASSAQGSGGTQYF | TGTGCCAGCAGCGCCCAGGGGTCTGGGGGGACCCAGTACTTC
TRBJ2-3 | . | TRBV5-1 | . | CASSLGSSLGDTQYF | TGCGCCAGCAGCTTAGGGTCTAGCCTAGGCGATACGCAGTATTTT
TRBJ1-2 | . | TRBV14 | . | CASSPRGGSNYGYTF | TGTGCCAGCAGCCCCAGAGGGGGAAGTAACTATGGCTACACCTTC
TRBJ1-2 | . | TRBV5-5 | . | CASSLMDRFYGYTF | TGTGCCAGCAGCTTGATGGACAGATTCTATGGCTACACCTTC
TRBJ2-7 | . | TRBV10-1 | . | CASSAGGGRGITEQYF | TGCGCCAGCAGCGCCGGAGGGGGCCGGGGTATTACGGAGCAGTACTTC
TRBJ1-2 | . | TRBV5-4 | few | CASSLDRRGYGYTF | TGTGCCAGCAGCTTGGACCGACGGGGCTATGGCTACACCTTC
TRBJ1-2 | TRBD1 | TRBV18 | . | CASSPRGQPSDGYTF | TGTGCCAGCTCACCACGGGGACAGCCATCGGATGGCTACACCTTC
TRBJ1-5 | . | TRBV28 | . | CASSSQVGGWQPQHF | TGTGCCAGCAGTTCGCAGGTTGGGGGCTGGCAGCCCCAGCATTTT
TRBJ2-7 | TRBD2 | TRBV19 | . | CASSIDSRTSGRTYEQYF | TGTGCCAGTAGTATAGATAGTCGGACTAGCGGGAGGACCTACGAGCAGTACTTC